Below, 9 T cell receptor beta chains from the same sample are listed, as sequenced in a study of cytotoxic CD8 clonotypes in ibrutinib-treated CLL. Only in-frame clones appear in the TCRdb table, and some are missing; sequencing was by immunoSEQ multiplex PCR. The top ten clones hold just under 25% of a sample with about 97,000 clones, roughly four fifths of them seen once. This specimen consisted of PBMCs, obtained after 24 months of ibrutinib treatment. These receptors were collected from a human donor with chronic lymphocytic leukemia.

The rearrangement uses TRBV5-5 and TRBJ2-1, with D perhaps TRBD1 or TRBD2 (5 bases each). CDR3 length equals 13 residues. The V end lost 0 bases, the J end lost 8 bases, and 9 bases lay between the germline ends. Germline CDR1 is SGHKS and CDR2 is YYEKEE (reference sequence). This CDR3 reads CASSLAREHEQFF. The CDR3 coding sequence is TGTGCCAGCAGCTTGGCCAGGGAGCATGAGCAGTTCTTC. Full variable domain (outside the CDR3, taken from reference TRBV5-5 and TRBJ2-1): DAGVTQSPTHLIKTRGQQVTLRCSPISGHKSVSWYQQVLGQGPQFIFQYYEKEERGRGNFPDRFSARQFPNYSSELNVNALLLGDSALYLCASSLAREHEQFFGPGTRLTVL.

The V and J genes are TRBV6-1 and TRBJ2-5; no clear D gene. Germline V gives CDR1 MNHNS, CDR2 SASEGT. This CDR3 contains 13 residues. V lost 5 bases and J lost 9, with 16 bases in between. The chain's CDR3 is CASSQTSIMSQYF. In DNA form, the CDR3 reads TGTGCCAGCAGTCAGACAAGCATTATGTCCCAGTACTTC.

This chain uses TRBV27 with TRBJ2-1; TRBD2 aligns across 10 bases. Per the germline V gene, CDR1 is MNHEY and CDR2 is SMNVEV (reference sequence). Trimming took 6 bases from V and 7 from J; bases not matched to a gene: 6. The CDR3 runs 14 residues. CDR3 in DNA: TGTGCCAGCAGAGTACCTAGCGGGGGAAATGAGCAGTTCTTC. It is translated as CASRVPSGGNEQFF.

A note on this clone: Other nucleotide sequences in the sample specify the same CDR3. The chain links TRBV9 to TRBJ1-3; D uncertain. Trimming removed 0 bases at V and 2 bases at J, with 9 bases between. In germline, CDR1 is SGDLS, CDR2 YYNGEE. This CDR3 contains 15 residues. The CDR3, as DNA: TGTGCCAGCAGCGTAGTAGCGGAAGCTGGAAACACCATATATTTT. It translates to CASSVVAEAGNTIYF.

This clone appeared a few times. This sequence joins TRBV27 and TRBJ2-7; 11 bases fit TRBD2. The CDR3 consists of 14 residues. Trimming took 9 bases from V and 0 from J; bases not matched to a gene: 4. The germline gives CDR1 MNHEY, CDR2 SMNVEV (reference sequence). The CDR3 sequence is CASATSGSSYEQYF. The CDR3 nucleotides are TGTGCCAGTGCTACTAGCGGGAGCTCCTACGAGCAGTACTTC.

CDR3 amino acids: CASKLGPSGSEQYF. DNA of the CDR3: TGTGCCAGCAAGTTAGGGCCTAGCGGGAGCGAGCAGTACTTC. J is TRBJ2-7 and V is TRBV28; 10 nucleotides match TRBD2. CDR3 length: 14 amino acids. Germline CDR1 MDHEN, CDR2 SYDVKM. V gave up 7 bases and J gave up 6 bases; unmatched junction bases: 9.

This clone was found once. This chain links TRBV19 with TRBJ1-2; D gene ambiguous. V lost 5 bases, J lost 7 bases, and 14 bases lay in between. This CDR3 comprises 13 residues. Germline lookup yields CDR1 LNHDA and CDR2 SQIVND (reference sequence). CDR3 residues: CASSQRDALGYTF. The CDR3 region has the DNA TGTGCCAGTAGTCAGAGGGATGCCCTTGGCTACACCTTC.

This clone was detected only a few times. V usage is TRBV6-6 and J usage is TRBJ1-1; possible D gene TRBD1, 5 bases. Trimming took off 0 bases at V and 1 base at J, with 9 bases between the two ends. There are 15 residues in the CDR3. Per germline, CDR1 MNHNY and CDR2 SVGAGI (reference sequence). CDR3 in DNA: TGTGCCAGCAGTTACTCTCGGACACCGAACACTGAAGCTTTCTTT. Translation gives CASSYSRTPNTEAFF.

The rearrangement links TRBV28 to TRBJ2-7; perhaps TRBD2 as D (5 bases). The CDR3 sequence is 13 residues long. Germline CDR1 and CDR2: MDHEN and SYDVKM. V lost 5 bases and J lost 2, with 10 bases in between. As DNA, the CDR3 is TGTGCCAGCAGTCCGGGGTCCCCCTACGAGCAGTACTTC. Amino acid sequence: CASSPGSPYEQYF.